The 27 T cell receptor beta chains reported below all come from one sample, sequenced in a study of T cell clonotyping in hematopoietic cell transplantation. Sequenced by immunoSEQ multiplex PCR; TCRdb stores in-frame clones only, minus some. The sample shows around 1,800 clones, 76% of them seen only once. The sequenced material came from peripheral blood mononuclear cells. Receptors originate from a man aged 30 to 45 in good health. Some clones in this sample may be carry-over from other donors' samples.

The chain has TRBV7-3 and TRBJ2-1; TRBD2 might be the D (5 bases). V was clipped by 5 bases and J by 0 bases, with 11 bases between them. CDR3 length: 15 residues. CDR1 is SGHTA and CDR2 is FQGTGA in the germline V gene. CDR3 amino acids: CASSPERSSYNEQFF. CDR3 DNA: TGTGCCAGCAGCCCCGAGCGGAGCTCCTACAATGAGCAGTTCTTC.

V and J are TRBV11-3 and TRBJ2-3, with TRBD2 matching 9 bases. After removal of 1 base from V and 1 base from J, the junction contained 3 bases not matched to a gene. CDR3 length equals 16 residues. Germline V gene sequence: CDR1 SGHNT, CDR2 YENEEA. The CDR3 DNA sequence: TGTGCCAGCAGCTTAGGGGCTAGCGGGGGCACAGATACGCAGTATTTT. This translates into CASSLGASGGTDTQYF.

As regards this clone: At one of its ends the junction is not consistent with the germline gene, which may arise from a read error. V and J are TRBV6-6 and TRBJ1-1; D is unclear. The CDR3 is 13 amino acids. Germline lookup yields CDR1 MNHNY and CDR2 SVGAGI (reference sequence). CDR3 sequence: CATNSGGNTKAFF. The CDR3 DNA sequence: TGTGCCACCAACAGCGGAGGGAACACTAAAGCTTTCTTT.

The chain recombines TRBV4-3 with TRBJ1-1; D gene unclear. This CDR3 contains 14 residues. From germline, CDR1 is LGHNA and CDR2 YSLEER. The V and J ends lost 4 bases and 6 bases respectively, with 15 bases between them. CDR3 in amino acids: CASSPTRAGAEAFF. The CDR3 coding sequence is TGCGCCAGCAGCCCGACGCGGGCTGGGGCTGAAGCTTTCTTT.

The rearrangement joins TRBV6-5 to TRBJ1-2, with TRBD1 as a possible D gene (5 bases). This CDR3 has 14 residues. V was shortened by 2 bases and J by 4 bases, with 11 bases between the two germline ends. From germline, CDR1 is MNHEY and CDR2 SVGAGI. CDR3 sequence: CASSYGQGGYGYTF. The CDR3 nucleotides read TGTGCCAGCAGTTACGGCCAGGGCGGCTATGGCTACACCTTC.

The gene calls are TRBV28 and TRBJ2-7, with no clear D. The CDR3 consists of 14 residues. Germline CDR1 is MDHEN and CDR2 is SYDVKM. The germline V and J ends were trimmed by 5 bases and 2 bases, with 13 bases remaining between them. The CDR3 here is CASSAISGAYEQYF. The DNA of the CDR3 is TGTGCCAGCAGTGCGATCTCAGGTGCCTACGAGCAGTACTTC. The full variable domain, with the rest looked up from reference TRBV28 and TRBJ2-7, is DVKVTQSSRYLVKRTGEKVFLECVQDMDHENMFWYRQDPGLGLRLIYFSYDVKMKEKGDIPEGYSVSREKKERFSLILESASTNQTSMYLCASSAISGAYEQYFGPGTRLTVT.

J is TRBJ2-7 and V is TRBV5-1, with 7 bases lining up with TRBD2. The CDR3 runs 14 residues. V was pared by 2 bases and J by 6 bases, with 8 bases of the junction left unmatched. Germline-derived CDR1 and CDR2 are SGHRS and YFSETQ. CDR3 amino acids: CASSFGGTGVEQYF. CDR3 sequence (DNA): TGCGCCAGCAGCTTCGGGGGGACTGGGGTCGAGCAGTACTTC.

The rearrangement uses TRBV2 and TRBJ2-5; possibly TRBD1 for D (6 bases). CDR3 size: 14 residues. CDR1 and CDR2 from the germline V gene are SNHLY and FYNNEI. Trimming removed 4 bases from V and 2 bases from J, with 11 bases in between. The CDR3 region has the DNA TGTGCCAGCAGTGGGGACATCTTACAAGAGACCCAGTACTTC. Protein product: CASSGDILQETQYF.

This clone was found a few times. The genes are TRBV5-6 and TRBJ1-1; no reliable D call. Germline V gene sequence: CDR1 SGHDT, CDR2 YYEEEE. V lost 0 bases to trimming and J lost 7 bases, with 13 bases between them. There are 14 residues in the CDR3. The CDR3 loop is CASSLGETYGEAFF. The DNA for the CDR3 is TGTGCCAGCAGCTTGGGGGAGACCTATGGTGAAGCTTTCTTT.

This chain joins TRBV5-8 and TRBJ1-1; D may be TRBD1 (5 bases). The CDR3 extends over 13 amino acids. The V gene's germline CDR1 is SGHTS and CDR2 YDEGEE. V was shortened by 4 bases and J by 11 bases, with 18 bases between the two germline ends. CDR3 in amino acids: CASSPRDVAGAFF. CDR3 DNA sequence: TGTGCCAGCAGCCCTCGGGACGTAGCCGGGGCTTTCTTT.

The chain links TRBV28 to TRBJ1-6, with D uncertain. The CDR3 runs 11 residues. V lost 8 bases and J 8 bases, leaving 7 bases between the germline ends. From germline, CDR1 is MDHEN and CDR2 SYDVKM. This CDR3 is CASRGDSPLHF. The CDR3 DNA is TGTGCCAGCCGGGGTGATTCACCCCTCCACTTT.

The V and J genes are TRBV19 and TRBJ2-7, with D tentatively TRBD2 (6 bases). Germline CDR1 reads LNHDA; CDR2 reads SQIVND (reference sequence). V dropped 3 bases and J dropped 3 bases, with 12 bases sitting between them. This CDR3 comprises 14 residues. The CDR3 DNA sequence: TGTGCCAGTAGTATCGGAGGGAACGACTACGAGCAGTACTTC. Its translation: CASSIGGNDYEQYF.

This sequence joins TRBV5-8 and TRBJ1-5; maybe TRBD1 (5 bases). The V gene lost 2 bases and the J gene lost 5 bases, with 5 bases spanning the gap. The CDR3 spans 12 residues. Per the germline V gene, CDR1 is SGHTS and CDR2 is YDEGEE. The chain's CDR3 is CASSFRDQPQHF. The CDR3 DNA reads TGTGCCAGCAGCTTCAGGGATCAGCCCCAGCATTTT.

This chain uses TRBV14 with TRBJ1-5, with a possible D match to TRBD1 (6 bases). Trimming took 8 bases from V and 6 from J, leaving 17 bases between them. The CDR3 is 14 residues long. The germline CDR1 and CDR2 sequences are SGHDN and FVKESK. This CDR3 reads CASGPNRVTQPQHF. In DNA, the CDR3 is TGTGCCAGCGGCCCTAACAGGGTTACTCAGCCCCAGCATTTT.

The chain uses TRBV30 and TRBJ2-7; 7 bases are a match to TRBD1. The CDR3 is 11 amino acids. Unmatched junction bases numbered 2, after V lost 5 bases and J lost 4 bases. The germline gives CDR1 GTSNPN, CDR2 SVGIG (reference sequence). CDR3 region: CAWDRAYEQYF. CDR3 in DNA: TGTGCCTGGGACAGGGCGTACGAGCAGTACTTC.

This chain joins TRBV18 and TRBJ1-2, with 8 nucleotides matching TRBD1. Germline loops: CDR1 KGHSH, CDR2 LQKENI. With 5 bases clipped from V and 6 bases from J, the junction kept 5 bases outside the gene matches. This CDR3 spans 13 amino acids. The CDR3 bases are TGTGCCAGCTCAAGGGAGACAGGGGATGGCTACACCTTC. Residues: CASSRETGDGYTF.

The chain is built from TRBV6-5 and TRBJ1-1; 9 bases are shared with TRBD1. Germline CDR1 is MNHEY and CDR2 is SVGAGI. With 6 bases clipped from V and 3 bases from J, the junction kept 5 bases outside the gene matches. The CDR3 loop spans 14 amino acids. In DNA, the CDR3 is TGTGCCAGCAGCCTTGGGACAGGGCACACTGAAGCTTTCTTT. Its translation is CASSLGTGHTEAFF.

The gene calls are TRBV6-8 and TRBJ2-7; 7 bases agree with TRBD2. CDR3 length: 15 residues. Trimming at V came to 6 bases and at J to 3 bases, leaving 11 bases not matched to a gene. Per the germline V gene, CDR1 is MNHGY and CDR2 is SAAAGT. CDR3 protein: CASSPCRREYYEQYF. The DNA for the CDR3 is TGTGCCAGCAGCCCCTGTCGGCGGGAGTACTACGAGCAGTACTTC.

In DNA form, the CDR3 reads TGTGCCAGCAGTGGGAGGACAGGGGGCTTTCGGTTCTTC. Translated: CASSGRTGGFRFF. The chain is built from TRBV25-1 and TRBJ2-1, with 11 bases identical to TRBD1. The CDR3 sequence is 13 residues long. V shed 4 bases, J shed 15 bases, and the junction held 8 bases outside the gene matches. Per germline, CDR1 MGHDK and CDR2 SYGVNS.

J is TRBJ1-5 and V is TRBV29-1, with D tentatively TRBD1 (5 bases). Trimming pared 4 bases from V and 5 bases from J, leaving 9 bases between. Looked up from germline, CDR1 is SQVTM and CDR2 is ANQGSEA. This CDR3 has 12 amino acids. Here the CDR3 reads CSVAGLDQPQHF. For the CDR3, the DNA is TGCAGCGTTGCAGGGCTGGATCAGCCCCAGCATTTT.

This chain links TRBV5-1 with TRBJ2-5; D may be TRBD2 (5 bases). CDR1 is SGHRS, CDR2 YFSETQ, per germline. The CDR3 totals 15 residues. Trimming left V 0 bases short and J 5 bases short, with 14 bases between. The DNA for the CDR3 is TGCGCCAGCAGCTTGGCGTCGCTAGCTGGGGAGACCCAGTACTTC. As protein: CASSLASLAGETQYF.

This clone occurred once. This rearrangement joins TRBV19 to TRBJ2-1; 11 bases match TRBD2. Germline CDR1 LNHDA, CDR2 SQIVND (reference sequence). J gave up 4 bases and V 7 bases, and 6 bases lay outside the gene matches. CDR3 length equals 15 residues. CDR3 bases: TGTGCCAGTACCATGACTAGCGGGGATTACAATGAGCAGTTCTTC. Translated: CASTMTSGDYNEQFF.

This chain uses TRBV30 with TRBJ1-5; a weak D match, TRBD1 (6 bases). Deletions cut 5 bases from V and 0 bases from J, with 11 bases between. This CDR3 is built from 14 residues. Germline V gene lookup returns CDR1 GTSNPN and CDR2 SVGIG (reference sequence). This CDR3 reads CAWGGGYSNQPQHF. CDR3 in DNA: TGTGCCTGGGGAGGGGGGTATAGCAATCAGCCCCAGCATTTT.

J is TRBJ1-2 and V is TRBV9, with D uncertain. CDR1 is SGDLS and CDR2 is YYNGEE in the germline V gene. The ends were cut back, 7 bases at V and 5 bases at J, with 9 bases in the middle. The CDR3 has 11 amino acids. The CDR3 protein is CASLGLYGYTF. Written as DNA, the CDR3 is TGTGCCAGCCTAGGGCTTTATGGCTACACCTTC.

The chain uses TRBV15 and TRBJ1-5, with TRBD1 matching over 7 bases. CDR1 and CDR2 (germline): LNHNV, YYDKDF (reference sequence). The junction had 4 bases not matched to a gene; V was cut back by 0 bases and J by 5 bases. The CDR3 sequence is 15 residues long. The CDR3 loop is CATSRDKGAYQPQHF. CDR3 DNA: TGTGCCACCAGCAGAGATAAGGGGGCGTATCAGCCCCAGCATTTT.

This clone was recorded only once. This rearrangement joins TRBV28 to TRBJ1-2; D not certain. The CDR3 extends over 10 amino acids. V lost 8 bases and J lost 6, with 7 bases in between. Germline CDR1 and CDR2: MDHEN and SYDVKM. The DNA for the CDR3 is TGTGCCAGCGGCGGACATGGCTACACCTTC. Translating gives CASGGHGYTF.

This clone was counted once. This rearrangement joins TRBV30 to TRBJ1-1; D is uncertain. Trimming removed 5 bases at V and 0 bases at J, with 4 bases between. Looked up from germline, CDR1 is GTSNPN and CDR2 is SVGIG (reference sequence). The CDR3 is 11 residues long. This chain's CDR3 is CAWYLNTEAFF. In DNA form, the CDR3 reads TGTGCCTGGTACCTGAACACTGAAGCTTTCTTT.